This T cell receptor (beta chain) was observed in a study of blood T cell repertoires in COVID-19. The germline CDR1 and CDR2 sequences are SGHAT and FQDESV (reference sequence). V gave up 4 bases and J gave up 10 bases; unmatched junction bases: 7. This CDR3 region has 13 residues. Clinical histories supplied by participants themselves formed the basis of cohort assignment. Per the authors' pipeline: Estimation of nucleated cell counts was performed using reference gene primer amplification. Assay used: immunoSEQ multiplex PCR; TCRdb lists only in-frame clones, some missing. V and J calls plus clone size are reproduced from that table; the DNA served to infer D and trimming. The profile covers some 160,000 clones, with around 89% appearing a single time and more than 6.5% taken by the ten largest.

This receptor was taken from a woman between 50 and 59 years old who had recovered from COVID-19. Sequenced input: PBMCs or T cells enriched from blood (not recorded which). V is TRBV11-1 and J is TRBJ1-5, with 7 nucleotides matching TRBD1. This CDR3 reads CASSSGQVGPQHF. In DNA, the CDR3 is TGTGCCAGCAGCTCCGGACAGGTTGGCCCCCAGCATTTT.